The following is a T cell receptor (beta chain) sequence with its context. There is no known antigen for this receptor. Base qualities were left out, and no much larger clone turns up one base away. After removal of 6 bases from V and 8 bases from J, the junction retains 10 bases not matched to a gene. The germline V gene provides CDR1 SQVTM and CDR2 ANQGSEA. From the cysteine up to the phenylalanine, the CDR3 has a length of 14 residues. Just the 42-base CDR3 DNA is kept, in frame starting at base 1. The treatment or condition label for this specimen denotes: live attenuated yellow fever vaccine strain. A standard Ficoll-Paque protocol was used to isolate PBMCs from peripheral blood. Dynabeads CD4 and CD8 positive selection kits were used to isolate the CD4 and CD8 T-cell fractions. TriZol was used to extract RNA from bulk PBMCs, from CD4 and CD8 fractions, and from dextramer-positive and dextramer-negative fractions.

The data were taken from a study of T cells after yellow fever vaccination (dated by TCRdb to the late 2010s). In terms of the full investigation: The SMART-Seq v4 Ultra Low Input RNA kit was used to prepare libraries from fractions with low cell numbers. To follow T-cell clones before and after primary and booster YFV17D yellow fever vaccination, bulk TCR alpha and beta repertoires were sequenced over time. The cohort comprised two healthy male donors, one aged 18 to 29 and one aged 30 to 40 years. Blood was drawn at multiple timepoints before and after primary and secondary immunization, with bulk PBMC replicates and cell subsets isolated. General conclusions and limits of the study: The study included only a couple of donors, which limits how far the findings can be generalized. Most clones expanded after primary vaccination (about 95% of CD4 and 70% to 90% of CD8) were re-detected after the booster, suggesting that broad memory maintenance occurred. A small fraction of clonotypes showed up in both the CD4 and CD8 compartments, probably as a result of convergent recombination. The secondary T-cell response was found to be weaker but faster than the primary response, with a peak reached on day 5 rather than on day 15. Computational filtering was required because FACS-sorted repertoires could contain abundant contaminating clonotypes from the bulk population.

TCR cDNA was synthesized by 5'RACE template switching, which introduced a universal primer site and unique molecular identifiers. cDNA synthesis was primed from both the TCR alpha and TCR beta constant segments. Libraries were amplified in two PCR steps, with sample barcodes and sequencing adapters added in the second step. Sequencing of libraries was performed on Illumina HiSeq 2500 (2x100 bp) or NovaSeq (2x150 bp). In the paper's pipeline: MIGEC handled demultiplexing of reads and collapsing into UMI consensus sequences, while MiXCR performed V(D)J alignment. Using edgeR on replicate PBMC samples, clonotypes were called vaccine-responding if FDR was below 0.01 and the log2 fold change was above 5 up to day 15. Each bulk clonotype received a CD4 or CD8 identity based on whether the sequenced CD4 or CD8 repertoire contained that clonotype at higher abundance. The public reads were run again by TCRdb, first through fastp at Q25 and then through MiXCR, and only productive beta chains were kept. Merged by CDR3 protein, the rows form single entries marked with the most common genes and DNA. The V and J calls, along with clone size, are taken from TCRdb and not from the paper's own processing. The sample table records 110,000 to 150,000 distinct CDR3 sequences; about 6.9% of these occur just once. The biggest ten clones account for under 0.7% of the sample.

The V and J genes are TRBV29-1 and TRBJ2-1, with 10 bases matching TRBD2. This sequence was found in a man younger than 45 who received the YFV17D yellow fever vaccine. Sequences were derived from CD4+ T cells sorted from PBMCs, sampled 10 days after the yellow fever booster vaccination. DNA sequence: TGCAGCGTGGACGCGCTAGCGGGAGAGGATGAGCAGTTCTTC. The translation is CSVDALAGEDEQFF.